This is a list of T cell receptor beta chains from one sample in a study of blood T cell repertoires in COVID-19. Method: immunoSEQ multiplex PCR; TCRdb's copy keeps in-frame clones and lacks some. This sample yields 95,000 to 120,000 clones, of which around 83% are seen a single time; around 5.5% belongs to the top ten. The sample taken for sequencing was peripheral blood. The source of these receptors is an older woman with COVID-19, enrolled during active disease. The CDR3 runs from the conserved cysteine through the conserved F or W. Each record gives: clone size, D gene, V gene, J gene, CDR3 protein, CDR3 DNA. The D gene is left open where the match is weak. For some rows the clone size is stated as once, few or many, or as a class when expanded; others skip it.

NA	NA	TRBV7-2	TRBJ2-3	CASSLAYNTDTQYF	TGTGCCAGCAGCTTAGCGTACAACACAGATACGCAGTATTTT
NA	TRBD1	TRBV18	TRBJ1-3	CASSLQGVSGNTIYF	TGTGCCAGCTCACTTCAGGGGGTATCTGGAAACACCATATATTTT
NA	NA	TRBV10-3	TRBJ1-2	CAISARTEGDGYTF	TGTGCCATCAGTGCTCGGACAGAAGGGGATGGCTACACCTTC
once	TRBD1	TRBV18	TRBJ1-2	CASSPSGSGTGSNYGYTF	TGTGCCAGCTCACCGTCGGGGTCCGGGACAGGGAGTAACTATGGCTACACCTTC
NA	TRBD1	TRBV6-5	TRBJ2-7	CASRQDRDTYEQYF	TGTGCCAGCAGACAAGACAGGGACACCTACGAGCAGTACTTC
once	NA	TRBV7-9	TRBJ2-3	CASSRPSGESTDTQYF	TGTGCCAGCAGCAGGCCGTCGGGGGAAAGCACAGATACGCAGTATTTT
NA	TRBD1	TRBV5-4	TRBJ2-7	CASSRGQGVSYEQYF	TGTGCCAGCAGCCGGGGACAGGGGGTCTCCTACGAGCAGTACTTC
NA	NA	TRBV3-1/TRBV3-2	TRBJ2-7	CASSQNPGSYEQYF	TGTGCCAGCAGCCAAAATCCCGGCTCCTACGAGCAGTACTTC
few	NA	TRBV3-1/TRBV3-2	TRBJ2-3	CASSHRSGPTDTQYF	TGTGCCAGCAGCCATAGGAGCGGCCCCACAGATACGCAGTATTTT
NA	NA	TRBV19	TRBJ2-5	CASSISRRVGETQYF	TGTGCCAGTAGTATATCGCGCAGGGTGGGAGAGACCCAGTACTTC
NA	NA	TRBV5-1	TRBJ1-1	CASSERGGSKAFF	TGCGCCAGCAGCGAAAGGGGCGGCTCAAAGGCTTTCTTT
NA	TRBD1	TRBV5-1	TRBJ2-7	CASSWTGTGGREQYF	TGCGCCAGCAGCTGGACCGGGACAGGGGGTCGCGAGCAGTACTTC
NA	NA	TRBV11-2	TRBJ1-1	CASSPDRIARFGGAFF	TGTGCCAGCAGCCCGGACAGAATAGCGAGATTTGGTGGGGCTTTCTTT
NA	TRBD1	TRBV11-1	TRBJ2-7	CASKKQGITYEQYF	TGTGCCAGCAAAAAACAGGGGATAACCTACGAGCAGTACTTC
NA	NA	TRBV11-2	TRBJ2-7	CASSLLTVTYEQYF	TGTGCCAGCAGCTTGTTGACAGTTACCTACGAGCAGTACTTC
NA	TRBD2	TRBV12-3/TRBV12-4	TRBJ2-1	CASSSFGTKQFF	TGTGCCAGCAGTTCATTCGGGACTAAGCAGTTCTTC
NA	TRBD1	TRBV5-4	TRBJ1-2	CASSPEQGANYGYTF	TGTGCCAGCAGCCCTGAGCAGGGGGCTAACTATGGCTACACCTTC
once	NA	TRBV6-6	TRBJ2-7	CASSYRDEQYF	TGTGCCAGCAGTTACCGCGACGAGCAGTACTTC
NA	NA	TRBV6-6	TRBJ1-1	CASSWELMNTEAFF	TGTGCCAGCAGCTGGGAGCTCATGAACACTGAAGCTTTCTTT
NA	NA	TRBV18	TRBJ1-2	CASSPGEGERRGYTF	TGTGCCAGCTCACCAGGGGAGGGGGAACGGCGCGGCTACACCTTC
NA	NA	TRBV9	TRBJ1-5	CASSVGTDHSNQPQHF	TGTGCCAGCAGCGTAGGGACAGATCACAGCAATCAGCCCCAGCATTTT
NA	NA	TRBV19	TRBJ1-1	CASSIVNTEAFF	TGTGCCAGTAGTATCGTGAACACTGAAGCTTTCTTT
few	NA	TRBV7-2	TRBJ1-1	CASSTAGGWTTEAFF	TGTGCCAGCAGCACAGCGGGGGGGTGGACCACTGAAGCTTTCTTT
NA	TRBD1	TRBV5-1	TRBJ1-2	CASSLWTGTGIGTLHGYTF	TGCGCCAGCAGCTTGTGGACCGGGACAGGGATTGGAACTCTTCATGGCTACACCTTC
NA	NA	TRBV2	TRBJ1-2	CASSEWEGTDYGYTF	TGTGCCAGCAGTGAATGGGAGGGTACGGACTATGGCTACACCTTC
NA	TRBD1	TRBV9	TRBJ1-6	CASSVGTAASPLHF	TGTGCCAGCAGCGTTGGGACAGCGGCTTCACCCCTCCACTTT
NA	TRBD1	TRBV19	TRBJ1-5	CASSSGQGGDQPQHF	TGTGCCAGTAGTAGCGGACAGGGAGGGGATCAGCCCCAGCATTTT
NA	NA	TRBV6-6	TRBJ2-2	CASSYPPRNTGELFF	TGTGCCAGCAGTTACCCCCCCAGGAACACCGGGGAGCTGTTTTTT
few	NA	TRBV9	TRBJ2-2	CASSARTPGWGTGELFF	TGTGCCAGCAGCGCCCGAACGCCAGGGTGGGGCACCGGGGAGCTGTTTTTT
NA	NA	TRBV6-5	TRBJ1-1	CASSIQGSNTEAFF	TGTGCCAGCAGTATACAGGGCTCGAACACTGAAGCTTTCTTT
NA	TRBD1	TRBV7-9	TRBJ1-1	CASSLRTGALMNTEAFF	TGTGCCAGCAGCTTACGGACAGGGGCCCTCATGAACACTGAAGCTTTCTTT
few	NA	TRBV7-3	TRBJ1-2	CASSLAPSEGNVDGYTF	TGTGCCAGCAGCTTAGCCCCGTCCGAGGGTAACGTTGATGGCTACACCTTC
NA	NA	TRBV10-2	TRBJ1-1	CASSLKNTEAFF	TGCGCCAGCAGTTTAAAGAACACTGAAGCTTTCTTT
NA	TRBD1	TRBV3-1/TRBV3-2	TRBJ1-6	CASSPQGQGRNSPLHF	TGTGCCAGCAGCCCTCAGGGACAGGGACGTAATTCACCCCTCCACTTT
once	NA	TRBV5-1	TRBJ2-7	CASSLASAGIPYEQYF	TGCGCCAGCAGCTTGGCCAGTGCAGGGATCCCCTACGAGCAGTACTTC
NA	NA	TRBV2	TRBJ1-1	CASSEVGGPVNTEAFF	TGTGCCAGCAGTGAAGTTGGGGGCCCGGTGAACACTGAAGCTTTCTTT
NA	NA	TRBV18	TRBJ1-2	CASYSGSRSNYGYTF	TGTGCCAGCTACTCCGGGTCCCGGAGTAACTATGGCTACACCTTC
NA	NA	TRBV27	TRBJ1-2	CASKPQDSRYGYTF	TGTGCCAGCAAGCCTCAAGACAGCCGCTATGGCTACACCTTC
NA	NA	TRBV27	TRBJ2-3	CASSSRTTTDTQYF	TGTGCCAGCAGTTCCCGGACTACGACAGATACGCAGTATTTT
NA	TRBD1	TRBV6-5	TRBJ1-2	CASSQTGGEYDGYTF	TGTGCCAGCAGTCAAACAGGGGGCGAATACGACGGCTACACCTTC
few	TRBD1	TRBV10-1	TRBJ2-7	CASRADRGYEQYF	TGCGCCAGCAGAGCGGACAGGGGCTACGAGCAGTACTTC
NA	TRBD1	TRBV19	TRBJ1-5	CASSSLSGTGGRRNQPQHF	TGTGCCAGTAGTTCCCTATCTGGGACAGGGGGCCGGCGCAATCAGCCCCAGCATTTT
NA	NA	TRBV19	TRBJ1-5	CASKGRGYYSNQPQHF	TGTGCCAGTAAGGGTCGGGGGTACTATAGCAATCAGCCCCAGCATTTT
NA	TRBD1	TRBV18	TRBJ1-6	CASSLAGQGNSPLHF	TGTGCCAGCTCACTAGCGGGACAGGGAAATTCACCCCTCCACTTT
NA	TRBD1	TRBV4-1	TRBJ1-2	CASSQGVFGRGHRGYTF	TGCGCCAGCAGCCAAGGAGTTTTTGGCAGGGGGCATCGAGGCTACACCTTC
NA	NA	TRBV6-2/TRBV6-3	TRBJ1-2	CASSSLYGREGYGYTF	TGTGCCAGCAGTTCCCTATATGGGCGAGAGGGCTATGGCTACACCTTC
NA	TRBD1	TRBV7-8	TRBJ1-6	CASSLVQGAGSPLHF	TGTGCCAGCAGCTTAGTGCAGGGGGCGGGATCACCCCTCCACTTT